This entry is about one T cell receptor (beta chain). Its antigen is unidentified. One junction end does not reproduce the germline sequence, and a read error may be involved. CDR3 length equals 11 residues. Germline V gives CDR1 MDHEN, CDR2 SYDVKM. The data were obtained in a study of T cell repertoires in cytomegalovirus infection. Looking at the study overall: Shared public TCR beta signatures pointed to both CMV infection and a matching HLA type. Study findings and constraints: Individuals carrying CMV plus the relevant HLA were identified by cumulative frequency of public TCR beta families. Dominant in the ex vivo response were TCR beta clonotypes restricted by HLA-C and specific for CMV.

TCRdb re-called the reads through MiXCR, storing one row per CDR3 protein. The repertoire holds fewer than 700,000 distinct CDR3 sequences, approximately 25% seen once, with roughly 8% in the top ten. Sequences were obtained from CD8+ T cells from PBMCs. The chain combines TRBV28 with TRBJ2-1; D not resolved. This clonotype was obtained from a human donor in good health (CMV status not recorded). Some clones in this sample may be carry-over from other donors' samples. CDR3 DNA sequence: TGTGCCAACAGTTTGGACAATGAGCAGTTCTTC. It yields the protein CANSLDNEQFF.